This is a list of T cell receptor beta chains from one sample in a study of cytomegalovirus exposure and HLA in healthy donors. Profiled with immunoSEQ multiplex PCR; TCRdb holds only in-frame clones, not every one. The table lists about 160,000 clones, roughly 86% of them singletons. The sample was PBMCs. The receptors stem from a woman under 30 in good health and CMV-seropositive. Each CDR3 is given with its conserved first and last residue. A D gene is named only where the DNA matches it firmly. Size tells how often a clone was seen (once, few, many) or the class of an expanded clone, and some rows leave it out.

cdr3_aa: CASSLEQGNEQYF
cdr3_nt: TGTGCCAGCAGCTTAGAACAGGGAAACGAGCAGTACTTC
clone_size: -
v_call: TRBV11-3
d_call: -
j_call: TRBJ2-7

cdr3_aa: CASSLSVVNTEAFF
cdr3_nt: TGCGCCAGCAGCTTGTCTGTTGTGAACACTGAAGCTTTCTTT
clone_size: -
v_call: TRBV5-1
d_call: -
j_call: TRBJ1-1

cdr3_aa: CASSASPGLSPYEQYF
cdr3_nt: TGTGCCAGCAGCGCATCCCCGGGACTGTCTCCCTACGAGCAGTACTTC
clone_size: -
v_call: TRBV9
d_call: -
j_call: TRBJ2-7

cdr3_aa: CASSSGEDRVNTEAFF
cdr3_nt: TGTGCCAGCAGTTCCGGGGAGGACAGGGTGAACACTGAAGCTTTCTTT
clone_size: -
v_call: TRBV28
d_call: TRBD1
j_call: TRBJ1-1

cdr3_aa: CASSTTGGPNSGNTIYF
cdr3_nt: TGCGCCAGCAGCACAACCGGGGGACCGAACTCTGGAAACACCATATATTTT
clone_size: -
v_call: TRBV5-1
d_call: -
j_call: TRBJ1-3

cdr3_aa: CAWSVTGGGSQYF
cdr3_nt: TGTGCCTGGAGTGTAACCGGGGGAGGGTCCCAGTACTTC
clone_size: -
v_call: TRBV30
d_call: TRBD2
j_call: TRBJ2-5

cdr3_aa: CASSYDRGSPYGYTF
cdr3_nt: TGTGCCAGCAGTTACGACAGGGGGTCGCCCTATGGCTACACCTTC
clone_size: -
v_call: TRBV6-5
d_call: TRBD1
j_call: TRBJ1-2

cdr3_aa: CASSLSTYGYTF
cdr3_nt: TGTGCCAGCAGCTTAAGTACTTATGGCTACACCTTC
clone_size: -
v_call: TRBV7-3
d_call: -
j_call: TRBJ1-2

cdr3_aa: CASSRTSGSADEQFF
cdr3_nt: TGTGCCAGCAGTCGGACTAGCGGGAGTGCCGATGAGCAGTTCTTC
clone_size: -
v_call: TRBV6-5
d_call: TRBD2
j_call: TRBJ2-1

cdr3_aa: CASSLAGSYSGNTIYF
cdr3_nt: TGTGCCAGCAGCTTGGCAGGATCCTACTCTGGAAACACCATATATTTT
clone_size: -
v_call: TRBV5-6
d_call: -
j_call: TRBJ1-3

cdr3_aa: CASSRGIYQPQHF
cdr3_nt: TGTGCCAGCAGCCGAGGGATATATCAGCCCCAGCATTTT
clone_size: -
v_call: TRBV11-3
d_call: -
j_call: TRBJ1-5

cdr3_aa: CAWGGQVLGQPQHF
cdr3_nt: TGTGCCTGGGGGGGACAGGTTTTAGGTCAGCCCCAGCATTTT
clone_size: -
v_call: TRBV30
d_call: TRBD1
j_call: TRBJ1-5

cdr3_aa: CASSDNRDAYNEQFF
cdr3_nt: TGTGCCAGCAGCGATAACAGGGATGCCTACAATGAGCAGTTCTTC
clone_size: -
v_call: TRBV6-6
d_call: -
j_call: TRBJ2-1

cdr3_aa: CASSWSGAAYEQYF
cdr3_nt: TGTGCCAGCAGCTGGAGCGGGGCCGCCTACGAGCAGTACTTC
clone_size: -
v_call: TRBV7-2
d_call: TRBD2
j_call: TRBJ2-7

cdr3_aa: CASSRTGSGNEKLFF
cdr3_nt: TGTGCCAGCAGCAGGACAGGGTCTGGTAATGAAAAACTGTTTTTT
clone_size: -
v_call: TRBV27
d_call: TRBD1
j_call: TRBJ1-4

cdr3_aa: CASSDPRQGLPGEKLFF
cdr3_nt: TGTGCCAGCAGTGACCCGAGACAGGGCCTCCCTGGTGAAAAACTGTTTTTT
clone_size: -
v_call: TRBV2
d_call: TRBD1
j_call: TRBJ1-4

cdr3_aa: CAWRARQGTRVDTRFSF
cdr3_nt: TGTGCCTGGAGGGCCCGACAGGGAACAAGAGTAGATACGCGCTTTTCTTTT
clone_size: -
v_call: TRBV30
d_call: TRBD1
j_call: TRBJ2-3

cdr3_aa: CASSEWDKGLLAKNIQYF
cdr3_nt: TGTGCCAGCAGTGAATGGGATAAGGGACTACTAGCCAAAAACATTCAGTACTTC
clone_size: -
v_call: TRBV2
d_call: TRBD2
j_call: TRBJ2-4

cdr3_aa: CASSKAPRDNYGYTF
cdr3_nt: TGTGCCAGCAGCAAAGCTCCGAGAGATAACTATGGCTACACCTTC
clone_size: -
v_call: TRBV21-1
d_call: -
j_call: TRBJ1-2

cdr3_aa: CASRPSDQPQHF
cdr3_nt: TGTGCCAGCAGACCGTCGGATCAGCCCCAGCATTTT
clone_size: few
v_call: TRBV6-6
d_call: -
j_call: TRBJ1-5